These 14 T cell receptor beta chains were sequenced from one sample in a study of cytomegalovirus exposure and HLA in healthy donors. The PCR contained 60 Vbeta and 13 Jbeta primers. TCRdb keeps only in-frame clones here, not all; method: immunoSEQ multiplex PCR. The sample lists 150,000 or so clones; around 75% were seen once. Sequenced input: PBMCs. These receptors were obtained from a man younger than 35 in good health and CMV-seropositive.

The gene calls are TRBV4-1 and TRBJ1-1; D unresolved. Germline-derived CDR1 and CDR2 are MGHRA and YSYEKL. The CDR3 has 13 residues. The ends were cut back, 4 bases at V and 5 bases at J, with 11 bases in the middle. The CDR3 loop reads CASSPGGETEAFF. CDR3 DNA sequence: TGCGCCAGCAGCCCTGGCGGAGAGACTGAAGCTTTCTTT.

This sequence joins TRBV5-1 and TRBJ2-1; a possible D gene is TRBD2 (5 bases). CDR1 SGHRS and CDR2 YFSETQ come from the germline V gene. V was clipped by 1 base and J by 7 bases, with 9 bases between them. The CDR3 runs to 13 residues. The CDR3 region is CASSLTLGNEQFF. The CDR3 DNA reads TGCGCCAGCAGCTTGACACTAGGGAATGAGCAGTTCTTC.

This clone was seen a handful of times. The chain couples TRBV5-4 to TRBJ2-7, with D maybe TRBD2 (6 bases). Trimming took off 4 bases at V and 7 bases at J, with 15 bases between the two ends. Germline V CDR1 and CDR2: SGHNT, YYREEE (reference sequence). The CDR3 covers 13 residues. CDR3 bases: TGTGCCAGCAGCCCCGGGACTCAACGGGAGCAGTACGTC. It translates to CASSPGTQREQYV.

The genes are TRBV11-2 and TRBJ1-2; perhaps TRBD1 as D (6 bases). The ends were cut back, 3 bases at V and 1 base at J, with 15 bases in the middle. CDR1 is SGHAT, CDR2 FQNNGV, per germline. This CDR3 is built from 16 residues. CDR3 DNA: TGTGCCAGCAGCTTCAGGAAGGACAGTCATAACTATGGCTACACCTTC. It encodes CASSFRKDSHNYGYTF.

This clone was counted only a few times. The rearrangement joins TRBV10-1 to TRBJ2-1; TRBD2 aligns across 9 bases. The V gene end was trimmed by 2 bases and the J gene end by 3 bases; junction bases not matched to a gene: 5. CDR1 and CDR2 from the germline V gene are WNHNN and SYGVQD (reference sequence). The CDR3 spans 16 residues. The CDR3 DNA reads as TGCGCCAGCAGTGAGGATAGCGGGAGCCTCTACAATGAGCAGTTCTTC. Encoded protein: CASSEDSGSLYNEQFF.

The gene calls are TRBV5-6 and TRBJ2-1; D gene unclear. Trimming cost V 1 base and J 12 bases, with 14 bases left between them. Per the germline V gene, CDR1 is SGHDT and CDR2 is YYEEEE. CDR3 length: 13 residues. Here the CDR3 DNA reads TGTGCCAGCAGCTTGAACACAGCTACCGGGCAGTTCTTC. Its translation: CASSLNTATGQFF.

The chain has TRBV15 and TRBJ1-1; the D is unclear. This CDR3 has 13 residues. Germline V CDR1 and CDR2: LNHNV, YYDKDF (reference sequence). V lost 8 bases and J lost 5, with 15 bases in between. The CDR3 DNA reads TGTGCCACCGCCGTCCCCGGGGAGACTGAAGCTTTCTTT. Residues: CATAVPGETEAFF.

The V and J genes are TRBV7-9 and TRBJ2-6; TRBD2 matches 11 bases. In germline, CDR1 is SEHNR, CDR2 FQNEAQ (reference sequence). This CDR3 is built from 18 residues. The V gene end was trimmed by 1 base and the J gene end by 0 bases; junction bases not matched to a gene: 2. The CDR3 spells CASSLEGLAASGANVLTF. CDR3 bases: TGTGCCAGCAGCTTAGAGGGACTAGCGGCCTCTGGGGCCAACGTCCTGACTTTC.

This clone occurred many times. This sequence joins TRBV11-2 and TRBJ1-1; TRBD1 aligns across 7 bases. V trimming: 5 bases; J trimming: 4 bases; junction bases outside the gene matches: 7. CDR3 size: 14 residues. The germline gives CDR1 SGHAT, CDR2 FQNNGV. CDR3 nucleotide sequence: TGTGCCAGCAGCCTAAACACAGGGGCCACTGAAGCTTTCTTT. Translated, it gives CASSLNTGATEAFF.

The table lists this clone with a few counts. The CDR3 DNA follows: TGCGCCAGCAGCTTGGAGACAGGGCTCGGGGAGCTGTTTTTT. This codes for CASSLETGLGELFF. This rearrangement joins TRBV5-1 to TRBJ2-2, with 7 bases lining up with TRBD1. Trimming at V came to 0 bases and at J to 7 bases, leaving 3 bases not matched to a gene. This CDR3 has 14 residues. CDR1 is SGHRS, CDR2 YFSETQ, per germline. Based on the CDR3 plus reference TRBV5-1 and TRBJ2-2, the full variable domain is KAGVTQTPRYLIKTRGQQVTLSCSPISGHRSVSWYQQTPGQGLQFLFEYFSETQRNKGNFPGRFSGRQFSNSRSEMNVSTLELGDSALYLCASSLETGLGELFFGEGSRLTVL.

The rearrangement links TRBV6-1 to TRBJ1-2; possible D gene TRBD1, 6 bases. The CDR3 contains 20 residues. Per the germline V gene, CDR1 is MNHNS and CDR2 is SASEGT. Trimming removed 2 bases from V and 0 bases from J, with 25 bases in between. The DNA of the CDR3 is TGTGCCAGCAGTGAAAGCCGGACGCCGGGGCGGACAGCGGCTAACTATGGCTACACCTTC. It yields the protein CASSESRTPGRTAANYGYTF.

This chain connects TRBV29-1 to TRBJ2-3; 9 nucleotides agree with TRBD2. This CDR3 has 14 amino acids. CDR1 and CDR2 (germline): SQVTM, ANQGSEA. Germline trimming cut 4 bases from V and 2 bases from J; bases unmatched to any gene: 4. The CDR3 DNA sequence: TGCAGCGTTGGAACTAGCGGGTACACAGATACGCAGTATTTT. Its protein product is CSVGTSGYTDTQYF.

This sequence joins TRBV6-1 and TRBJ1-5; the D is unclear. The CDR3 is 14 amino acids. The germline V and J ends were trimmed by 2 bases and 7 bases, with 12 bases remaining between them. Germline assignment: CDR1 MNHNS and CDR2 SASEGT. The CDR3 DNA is TGTGCCAGCAGTGAACAACCCGAGGGACAGCCCCAGCATTTT. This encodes CASSEQPEGQPQHF.

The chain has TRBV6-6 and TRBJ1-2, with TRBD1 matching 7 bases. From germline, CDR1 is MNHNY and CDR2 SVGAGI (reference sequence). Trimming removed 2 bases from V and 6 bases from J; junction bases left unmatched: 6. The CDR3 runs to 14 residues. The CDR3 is CASSYRPGTDGYTF. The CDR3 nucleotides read TGTGCCAGCAGTTACCGACCCGGGACAGATGGCTACACCTTC.